The 12 T cell receptor beta chains below come from one sample, sequenced in a study of human T cells and chemical hapten exposure. TCRdb reprocessed the RACE reads with MiXCR, giving one entry per CDR3 protein. The sample lists under 85,000 distinct CDR3 sequences, 10% occurring once. Time point described: patch test 1, 2 weeks after DPC sensitization. The treatment was: therapeutic diphenylcyclopropenone sensitization with weekly scalp DPC. The material was whole blood, obtained in connection with sensitization to the hapten diphenylcyclopropenone (DPC). The receptors stem from a woman aged 50 to 60 with alopecia areata. Some clones in this sample may be carry-over from other donors' samples.

The table lists this clonotype with many counts. The chain is built from TRBV14 and TRBJ2-7, with D hard to call. The germline V and J ends were trimmed by 5 bases and 0 bases, with 14 bases remaining between them. This CDR3 is built from 15 residues. Germline loops: CDR1 SGHDN, CDR2 FVKESK. Here the CDR3 reads CASSAELLSSYEQYF. In nucleotides, the CDR3 is TGTGCCAGCAGCGCCGAGCTTCTAAGCTCCTACGAGCAGTACTTC.

This chain joins TRBV6-5 and TRBJ1-5; D is unresolved. Germline V gene sequence: CDR1 MNHEY, CDR2 SVGAGI. CDR3 length: 13 residues. The V end was cut by 2 bases, the J end by 5 bases, with 7 bases between. In nucleotides, the CDR3 is TGTGCCAGCAGTTACAGGGTGGATCAGCCCCAGCATTTT. Amino acid sequence: CASSYRVDQPQHF.

This clonotype occurred a few times. The rearrangement links TRBV20-1 to TRBJ2-3, with a possible D match to TRBD2 (7 bases). CDR1 is DFQATT and CDR2 is SNEGSKA in the germline V gene (reference sequence). Trimming took off 2 bases at V and 9 bases at J, with 21 bases between the two ends. The CDR3 is made up of 15 amino acids. Here the CDR3 reads CSARLASGEGGTQYF. CDR3 coding DNA: TGCAGTGCTAGATTGGCTAGCGGAGAGGGGGGGACGCAGTATTTT.

This clonotype was counted only a few times. The V and J genes are TRBV7-2 and TRBJ2-7; D is tentatively TRBD1 or TRBD2 (5 bases each). This CDR3 is built from 14 residues. V was trimmed by 5 bases and J by 3 bases, leaving 14 bases between them. Germline V gene sequence: CDR1 SGHTA, CDR2 FQGNSA. The CDR3 region is CASSPTGRNYEQYF. CDR3 coding DNA: TGTGCCAGCAGCCCCACGGGACGGAACTACGAGCAGTACTTC. The complete variable domain, with remaining parts taken from reference TRBV7-2 and TRBJ2-7, reads GAGVSQSPSNKVTEKGKDVELRCDPISGHTALYWYRQSLGQGLEFLIYFQGNSAPDKSGLPSDRFSAERTGGSVSTLTIQRTQQEDSAVYLCASSPTGRNYEQYFGPGTRLTVT.

This clonotype was observed a few times. This chain connects TRBV11-2 to TRBJ2-3; no clear D gene. The CDR3 loop spans 14 amino acids. Germline CDR1 and CDR2: SGHAT and FQNNGV. V was shortened by 5 bases and J by 2 bases, with 11 bases between the two germline ends. CDR3: CASSPNAITDTQYF. CDR3 coding DNA: TGTGCCAGCAGCCCCAACGCGATCACAGATACGCAGTATTTT.

The sample holds many counts of this clonotype. The DNA for the CDR3 is TGTGCCAGCAGCTTGGGAGGGGACTATGCCCTCCACTTT. The encoded protein is CASSLGGDYALHF. V gene TRBV11-2 combines with J gene TRBJ1-6, with a weak D call TRBD1 (5 bases). Germline V gene sequence: CDR1 SGHAT, CDR2 FQNNGV. V lost 3 bases to trimming and J lost 14 bases, with 14 bases between them. The CDR3 spans 13 residues.

This clonotype was detected a few times. The J gene is TRBJ2-5, the V gene TRBV6-1; tentatively, D is TRBD1 (5 bases). The CDR3 contains 16 residues. V shed 0 bases and J shed 2 bases, with 13 bases lying between them. The V gene's germline CDR1 is MNHNS and CDR2 SASEGT. The CDR3 spells CASSEAKGPSQETQYF. The CDR3 nucleotides are TGTGCCAGCAGTGAAGCTAAGGGGCCCTCACAAGAGACCCAGTACTTC.

There are a few counts of this clonotype. The chain joins TRBV4-2 to TRBJ1-5; no definite D call. Trimming took 2 bases from V and 11 from J, leaving 16 bases between them. The CDR3 sequence is 14 residues long. Per the germline V gene, CDR1 is LGHNA and CDR2 is YNFKEQ. CDR3 amino acids: CASSQPGWGKAQHF. CDR3 DNA sequence: TGTGCCAGCAGCCAACCTGGATGGGGAAAGGCCCAGCATTTT.

This clonotype has a handful of counts. The CDR3 protein is CASTRRRNTEAFF. The CDR3 DNA follows: TGTGCCAGCACAAGAAGGCGAAACACTGAAGCTTTCTTT. The chain is built from TRBV12-3 or TRBV12-4 and TRBJ1-1; unclear D gene. V was clipped by 7 bases and J by 2 bases, with 11 bases between them. The CDR3 contains 13 residues.

V is TRBV20-1 and J is TRBJ1-6; D is unclear. Trimming pared 4 bases from V and 5 bases from J, leaving 9 bases between. The CDR3 is 13 amino acids. Germline CDR1 DFQATT, CDR2 SNEGSKA (reference sequence). CDR3 nucleotide sequence: TGCAGTGCTAAGGAAGGGAATAATTCACCCCTCCACTTT. Translation gives CSAKEGNNSPLHF.

The genes are TRBV7-9 and TRBJ2-1; D perhaps matches TRBD1 (6 bases). CDR3 length equals 16 residues. Germline V gene sequence: CDR1 SEHNR, CDR2 FQNEAQ (reference sequence). The germline V and J ends were trimmed by 4 bases and 4 bases, with 17 bases remaining between them. The CDR3 nucleotides are TGTGCCAGCAGCTACCCCGGGACCCAGGGGTACAATGAGCAGTTCTTC. As protein: CASSYPGTQGYNEQFF.

This clonotype was counted at least ten times. The CDR3 spells CASSGLAGQSSYNEQFF. CDR3 sequence (DNA): TGTGCCAGCAGCGGACTAGCGGGCCAGAGCTCCTACAATGAGCAGTTCTTC. V gene TRBV28 combines with J gene TRBJ2-1, with 11 bases aligning to TRBD2. Losses at the gene ends were 6 bases for V and 0 bases for J; bases not matched to a gene: 7. CDR1 is MDHEN and CDR2 is SYDVKM in the germline V gene. This CDR3 is 17 amino acids long.